The clone carrying this T cell receptor (beta chain) came up a few times. This sample was included in a study of blood T cell repertoires in COVID-19. Across the study: Samples of COVID-19 (acute and convalescent) were obtained from the United States, Italy and Spain. Nucleic acid was either cDNA or gDNA, and it came from T cells, B-cell-depleted T cells, or PBMCs.

V was cut by 7 bases and J by 4 bases, with 16 bases left in between. The CDR3 totals 14 residues. CDR1 is SGHDN, CDR2 FVKESK, per germline. As handled by the study authors: Estimated nucleated cell counts came from reference gene primer amplification. Here immunoSEQ multiplex PCR was the method, and the copy in TCRdb shows in-frame clones only, minus some. The V and J calls and the clone size are those of that table, but D and trimming were determined from the DNA. The table lists approximately 160,000 clones, approximately 83% of them singletons. J is TRBJ1-2 and V is TRBV14, with D possibly being TRBD1 (6 bases). The receptor was derived from a woman of 80 years or more with active or convalescent COVID-19. Source material: peripheral blood. The chain's CDR3 is CASTRGPLTYGYTF. The CDR3, as DNA: TGTGCCAGCACCAGGGGCCCCCTTACCTATGGCTACACCTTC. Complete variable domain (other parts from reference TRBV14 and TRBJ1-2): EAGVTQFPSHSVIEKGQTVTLRCDPISGHDNLYWYRRVMGKEIKFLLHFVKESKQDESGMPNNRFLAERTGGTYSTLKVQPAELEDSGVYFCASTRGPLTYGYTFGSGTRLTVV.